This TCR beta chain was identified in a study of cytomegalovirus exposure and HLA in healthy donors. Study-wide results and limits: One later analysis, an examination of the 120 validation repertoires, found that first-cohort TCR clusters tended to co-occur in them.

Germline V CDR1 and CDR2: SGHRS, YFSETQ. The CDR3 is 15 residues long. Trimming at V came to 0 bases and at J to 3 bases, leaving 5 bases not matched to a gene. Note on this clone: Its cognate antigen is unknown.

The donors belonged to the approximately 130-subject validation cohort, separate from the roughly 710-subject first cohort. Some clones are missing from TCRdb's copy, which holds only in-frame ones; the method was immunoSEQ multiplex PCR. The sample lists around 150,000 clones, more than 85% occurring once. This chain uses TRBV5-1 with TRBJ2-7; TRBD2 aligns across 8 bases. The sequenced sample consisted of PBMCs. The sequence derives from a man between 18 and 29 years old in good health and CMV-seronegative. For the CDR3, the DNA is TGCGCCAGCAGCTTGGGTTCCGGGGGGGACTACGAGCAGTACTTC. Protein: CASSLGSGGDYEQYF. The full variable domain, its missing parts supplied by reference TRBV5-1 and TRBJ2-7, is KAGVTQTPRYLIKTRGQQVTLSCSPISGHRSVSWYQQTPGQGLQFLFEYFSETQRNKGNFPGRFSGRQFSNSRSEMNVSTLELGDSALYLCASSLGSGGDYEQYFGPGTRLTVT.